There are many counts of the clone carrying this TCR beta chain. The CDR3 has 17 residues. Trimming pared 5 bases from V and 0 bases from J, leaving 17 bases between. TCRdb used MiXCR to reprocess the RACE reads, holding one entry per CDR3 protein. The sample yields approximately 86,000 distinct CDR3 sequences, about 11% seen once. Time point meaning: patch test 3, about 24 weeks after DPC sensitization. The treatment: therapeutic diphenylcyclopropenone sensitization with weekly scalp DPC. This sample is part of a study of human T cells and chemical hapten exposure. Study-level background: Diagnoses of alopecia areata, totalis or universalis occurred in mostly female patients.

The specimen was whole blood, collected in connection with sensitization to the hapten diphenylcyclopropenone (DPC). This receptor was identified in a woman younger than 45 with alopecia areata. Some clones in this sample may be carry-over from other donors' samples. The chain links TRBV12-3 or TRBV12-4 to TRBJ2-1; D is perhaps TRBD1 (6 bases). CDR3 sequence reads: CASSAPPTGISYNEQFF. CDR3 DNA sequence: TGTGCCAGCAGTGCACCCCCAACAGGGATCTCCTACAATGAGCAGTTCTTC.